This is a list of T cell receptor beta chains from one sample in a study of beta chain features in type 1 diabetes. Sequenced by immunoSEQ multiplex PCR; TCRdb stores in-frame clones only, minus some. The sample records about 340,000 clones, 13% being singletons. Sequencing was performed on naive CD4+ T cells from blood. These receptors were obtained from a young woman with type 1 diabetes. The CDR3 runs from the conserved cysteine through the conserved F or W. Each record gives: J gene, clone size, V gene, D gene, CDR3 DNA, CDR3 protein. D genes are given only for firm matches. Some rows mark clone size as missing; the rest say once, few, many or name a class of expanded clone.

J: TRBJ2-7
size: NA
V: TRBV5-4
D: TRBD2
DNA: TGTGCCAGCAGCGCAGGGACTAGCGCCGCCTACGAGCAGTACTTC
CDR3: CASSAGTSAAYEQYF

J: TRBJ1-3
size: NA
V: TRBV7-9
D: NA
DNA: TGTGCCAGCAGCAAACCGGGACAAGGCGTCGCCATATATTTT
CDR3: CASSKPGQGVAIYF

J: TRBJ2-3
size: NA
V: TRBV18
D: TRBD2
DNA: TGTGCCAGCTCCCAAGCTCCTGGGGGGGGCACAGATACGCAGTATTTT
CDR3: CASSQAPGGGTDTQYF

J: TRBJ2-5
size: NA
V: TRBV25-1
D: TRBD1
DNA: TGTGCCAGCAGTGTCGGACAGGGGCGACAGACCCAGTACTTC
CDR3: CASSVGQGRQTQYF

J: TRBJ2-1
size: few
V: TRBV29-1
D: TRBD2
DNA: TGCAGCGTTGAGGAGGGGCTAGCGGGAGGGAGCGAGCAGTTCTTC
CDR3: CSVEEGLAGGSEQFF

J: TRBJ2-1
size: NA
V: TRBV19
D: TRBD1
DNA: TGTGCCAGTAGAAGACAGGGCAACAATGAGCAGTTCTTC
CDR3: CASRRQGNNEQFF

J: TRBJ2-1
size: NA
V: TRBV6-4
D: TRBD2
DNA: TGTGCCAGCAGTTCCGGGACTAGCGGCATCAATGAGCAGTTCTTC
CDR3: CASSSGTSGINEQFF

J: TRBJ2-2
size: few
V: TRBV20-1
D: NA
DNA: TGCAGTGCTAGTCAGGGCGGGGAGCTGTTTTTT
CDR3: CSASQGGELFF

J: TRBJ2-2
size: NA
V: TRBV27
D: TRBD1
DNA: TGTGCCAGCCAGACCGGAAGGACAGGGGGCGACACCGGGGAGCTGTTTTTT
CDR3: CASQTGRTGGDTGELFF

J: TRBJ2-5
size: NA
V: TRBV27
D: TRBD2
DNA: TGTGCCAGCAGTTTATCAGGGACTAGCGGGAGTGAGACCCAGTACTTC
CDR3: CASSLSGTSGSETQYF

J: TRBJ2-1
size: few
V: TRBV18
D: NA
DNA: TGTGCCAGCTCCGCTGCGGGGTACAATGAGCAGTTCTTC
CDR3: CASSAAGYNEQFF

J: TRBJ1-1
size: NA
V: TRBV7-2
D: NA
DNA: TGTGCCAGCAGCTTTTCGCTAGTAGGGAACACTGAAGCTTTCTTT
CDR3: CASSFSLVGNTEAFF

J: TRBJ2-5
size: NA
V: TRBV29-1
D: TRBD2
DNA: TGCAGCGTTGAGGCTTCGGGAGGGGGGGAGACCCAGTACTTC
CDR3: CSVEASGGGETQYF

J: TRBJ2-7
size: NA
V: TRBV7-8
D: TRBD1
DNA: TGTGCCAGCAGCTTTATGCCAGGGGGTACCTACGAGCAGTACTTC
CDR3: CASSFMPGGTYEQYF

J: TRBJ2-3
size: NA
V: TRBV21-1
D: NA
DNA: TGTGCCAGCAACGGACTAGCGGAGACGCGCACAGATACGCAGTATTTT
CDR3: CASNGLAETRTDTQYF

J: TRBJ2-1
size: NA
V: TRBV5-6
D: TRBD2
DNA: TGTGCCAGCAGCTTGCGACTAGCGGGAGAATATGAGCAGTTCTTC
CDR3: CASSLRLAGEYEQFF

J: TRBJ1-4
size: few
V: TRBV11-2
D: NA
DNA: TGTGCCAGCAGCTTACGGGTTAATGAAAAACTGTTTTTT
CDR3: CASSLRVNEKLFF

J: TRBJ1-5
size: few
V: TRBV9
D: NA
DNA: TGTGCCAGCAGCGTATCGGACAGAGGCAATCAGCCCCAGCATTTT
CDR3: CASSVSDRGNQPQHF

J: TRBJ2-3
size: NA
V: TRBV4-1
D: TRBD2
DNA: TGCGCCAGCAGCCAAGGCACTGCTGGGAGGGGCACAGATACGCAGTATTTT
CDR3: CASSQGTAGRGTDTQYF

J: TRBJ2-3
size: NA
V: TRBV5-1
D: NA
DNA: TGCGCCAGCGCCACCACAGGAGACACAGATACGCAGTATTTT
CDR3: CASATTGDTDTQYF

J: TRBJ1-1
size: NA
V: TRBV18
D: TRBD1
DNA: TGTGCCAGCTCACTGGGACAGGGCGTCTCTGAAGCTTTCTTT
CDR3: CASSLGQGVSEAFF

J: TRBJ2-6
size: NA
V: TRBV7-9
D: TRBD1
DNA: TGTGCCAGCAGCTTAGGAGGGGGCAGCTCTGGGGCCAACGTCCTGACTTTC
CDR3: CASSLGGGSSGANVLTF

J: TRBJ2-1
size: NA
V: TRBV15
D: TRBD2
DNA: TGTGCCACCAGCCGTCCTCCGGGACTAGCGGGAGGGAGCTCCTACAATGAGCAGTTCTTC
CDR3: CATSRPPGLAGGSSYNEQFF

J: TRBJ2-2
size: few
V: TRBV29-1
D: NA
DNA: TGCAGCGTTGTGGACAGGAACACCGGGGAGCTGTTTTTT
CDR3: CSVVDRNTGELFF

J: TRBJ1-4
size: NA
V: TRBV28
D: NA
DNA: TGTGCCAGCGGGACTCAGGGTGAAAAACTGTTTTTT
CDR3: CASGTQGEKLFF

J: TRBJ2-5
size: NA
V: TRBV28
D: NA
DNA: TGTGCCAGCAGTTTGCCCGGGATCGAACAGACCCAGTACTTC
CDR3: CASSLPGIEQTQYF

J: TRBJ1-1
size: few
V: TRBV25-1
D: TRBD1
DNA: TGTGCCAGCAGTGCCACCGGGACAGGAGGGACTGAAGCTTTCTTT
CDR3: CASSATGTGGTEAFF

J: TRBJ2-1
size: few
V: TRBV28
D: NA
DNA: TGTGCCAGCAGTTTATATTCCTATGAGCAGTTCTTC
CDR3: CASSLYSYEQFF

J: TRBJ2-3
size: NA
V: TRBV5-1
D: TRBD1
DNA: TGCGCCAGCAGCCCGGGACAGGTCACAGATACGCAGTATTTT
CDR3: CASSPGQVTDTQYF

J: TRBJ2-7
size: few
V: TRBV18
D: TRBD2
DNA: TGTGCCAGCTCAGGTCCGGGACTAGCTGCGGGCGAGCAGTACTTC
CDR3: CASSGPGLAAGEQYF

J: TRBJ2-2
size: few
V: TRBV28
D: TRBD2
DNA: TGTGCCAGCAGTTTAGCAAGCGGGAGCGGCACCGGGGAGCTGTTTTTT
CDR3: CASSLASGSGTGELFF

J: TRBJ2-2
size: few
V: TRBV19
D: TRBD1
DNA: TGTGCCAGTAGTATAGAAGGGGGCGCAAACACCGGGGAGCTGTTTTTT
CDR3: CASSIEGGANTGELFF

J: TRBJ2-3
size: few
V: TRBV7-9
D: TRBD1
DNA: TGTGCCAGCAGCTTAGGCGACAGGGCCACAGATACGCAGTATTTT
CDR3: CASSLGDRATDTQYF

J: TRBJ1-3
size: few
V: TRBV7-3
D: NA
DNA: TGTGCCAGCAGTCATACAGGGACTGGAAACACCATATATTTT
CDR3: CASSHTGTGNTIYF

J: TRBJ2-3
size: NA
V: TRBV7-3
D: TRBD1
DNA: TGTGCCAGCAGCTTATCGCCTGGGACAGTCACTAGCACAGATACGCAGTATTTT
CDR3: CASSLSPGTVTSTDTQYF

J: TRBJ2-7
size: NA
V: TRBV14
D: TRBD1
DNA: TGTGCCAGCAGCCAGGGACAGCTTGAGTACTTC
CDR3: CASSQGQLEYF

J: TRBJ1-2
size: NA
V: TRBV10-3
D: NA
DNA: TGTGCCATCAGTGAGCTGAGCCCCGCGGCCTATGGCTACACCTTC
CDR3: CAISELSPAAYGYTF

J: TRBJ2-1
size: few
V: TRBV28
D: NA
DNA: TGTGCCAGCAGTTTGGGCAGTGGGAGGGACACTGAGCAGTTCTTC
CDR3: CASSLGSGRDTEQFF

J: TRBJ1-1
size: few
V: TRBV11-3
D: NA
DNA: TGTGCCAGCAGCCCTCATAGCGCTGAAGCTTTCTTT
CDR3: CASSPHSAEAFF

J: TRBJ2-1
size: few
V: TRBV7-3
D: TRBD2
DNA: TGTGCCAGCAGCTCCCCGGGACTAGCGACGGGCGGCGAGCAGTTCTTC
CDR3: CASSSPGLATGGEQFF

J: TRBJ2-7
size: NA
V: TRBV28
D: NA
DNA: TGTGCCAGCACCATCCATGAGCCCTACGAGCAGTACTTC
CDR3: CASTIHEPYEQYF

J: TRBJ2-1
size: few
V: TRBV7-9
D: NA
DNA: TGTGCCAGCAGCTTACAGAGAGGAAGGAATGAGCAGTTCTTC
CDR3: CASSLQRGRNEQFF

J: TRBJ1-1
size: NA
V: TRBV29-1
D: NA
DNA: TGCAGCGTTGTGGATAAAGGGGTCGTCCCTGAAGCTTTCTTT
CDR3: CSVVDKGVVPEAFF

J: TRBJ1-4
size: NA
V: TRBV7-9
D: NA
DNA: TGTGCCAGCAGCTTAGGGGTTCTGAGTGAGGGCCTGTTTTTT
CDR3: CASSLGVLSEGLFF

J: TRBJ2-7
size: few
V: TRBV29-1
D: TRBD1
DNA: TGCAGCGTTGAAGGTGTCAGCCAGGGGGTTTTCCCCTACGAGCAGTACTTC
CDR3: CSVEGVSQGVFPYEQYF

J: TRBJ2-6
size: NA
V: TRBV5-6
D: NA
DNA: TGTGCCACCTATCACAGCTCTGGGGCCAACGTCCTGACTTTC
CDR3: CATYHSSGANVLTF